Below, 17 T cell receptor beta chains from the same sample are listed, as sequenced in a study of tumor and adjacent non-tumor tissue in lung cancer. No cell sorting was done before RNA was extracted from the tissue. A modified ARM-PCR protocol with three rounds of nested PCR amplified TCRbeta. Using its own MiXCR run on the multiplex PCR reads, TCRdb lists one record per CDR3 protein. The data hold about 93,000 distinct CDR3 sequences, with roughly 70% observed a single time. Sample: lung tumor tissue. The receptors originated from a man between 60 and 75 years old with non-small cell lung cancer.

This clonotype has just a few counts. The V gene is TRBV20-1, the J gene TRBJ2-3; D could derive from TRBD1 or TRBD2 (5 bases each). Trimming stripped 6 bases from V and 7 bases from J, with 20 bases between. The CDR3 has 14 amino acids. Germline V gene sequence: CDR1 DFQATT, CDR2 SNEGSKA (reference sequence). The CDR3 DNA sequence: TGCAGTGCCCATAGTTACGGGACCACGTATACGCAGTATTTT. Protein sequence: CSAHSYGTTYTQYF.

This clonotype was recorded many times. The chain employs TRBV7-8 and TRBJ2-3; D might be TRBD2 (5 bases). This CDR3 has 15 amino acids. V was cut by 4 bases and J by 0 bases, with 11 bases left in between. Germline V CDR1 and CDR2: SGHVS, FQNEAQ. The CDR3 sequence: CASSSFSESTDTQYF. Here the CDR3 DNA reads TGTGCCAGCAGCTCCTTTAGCGAGAGCACAGATACGCAGTATTTT. The entire variable domain, with the rest obtained from reference TRBV7-8 and TRBJ2-3, is as follows: GAGVSQSPRYKVAKRGQDVALRCDPISGHVSLFWYQQALGQGPEFLTYFQNEAQLDKSGLPSDRFFAERPEGSVSTLKIQRTQQEDSAVYLCASSSFSESTDTQYFGPGTRLTVL.

The sample holds many counts of this clonotype. V and J are TRBV20-1 and TRBJ2-1, with D perhaps assigned TRBD1 or TRBD2 (7 bases each). The germline CDR1 and CDR2 sequences are DFQATT and SNEGSKA (reference sequence). The CDR3 spans 15 residues. Trimming pared 6 bases from V and 7 bases from J, leaving 22 bases between. This CDR3 is CSASKGEGAGNEQFF. The CDR3 DNA reads TGCAGTGCCTCCAAAGGGGAGGGGGCGGGTAATGAGCAGTTCTTC.

As concerns this clonotype: A much larger clone is a single base away; this may be a read error. This rearrangement joins TRBV10-3 to TRBJ2-1, with D possibly TRBD2 on 5 matching bases. Germline V gene sequence: CDR1 ENHRY, CDR2 SYGVKD. V lost 8 bases and J 1 base, leaving 12 bases between the germline ends. The CDR3 loop spans 14 amino acids. The CDR3 protein is CAIGLGVSYNEQFF. The CDR3, as DNA: TGTGCCATCGGTCTCGGGGTATCCTACAATGAGCAGTTCTTC.

A single count supports this clonotype. A much larger clone differs from this one at a single base, so this may be a read error. The V gene is TRBV20-1, the J gene TRBJ1-5; D is unclear. The CDR3 runs 14 residues. Germline V gene data show CDR1 as DFQATT and CDR2 as SNEGSKA (reference sequence). V was pared by 3 bases and J by 5 bases, with 14 bases between. CDR3 in amino acids: CSASLQRFYQPQHF. The CDR3 DNA reads TGCAGTGCTAGTTTACAGCGATTCTATCAGCCCCAGCATTTT.

As concerns this clonotype: The junction departs from the called germline gene at one end, perhaps through a read error. V and J are TRBV29-1 and TRBJ2-2, with 11 bases lining up with TRBD2. Germline CDR1 reads SQVTM; CDR2 reads ANQGSEA. The CDR3 spans 16 residues. The CDR3 DNA reads as TGCAGCGTGTACGGGACTAGCGGAACGGACACCGGGGAGCCGTTCTTT. Translation gives CSVYGTSGTDTGEPFF.

The genes are TRBV11-1 and TRBJ1-2, with a tentative D call TRBD1 (5 bases). V shed 6 bases and J shed 4 bases, with 21 bases lying between them. The CDR3 is 16 residues long. Germline loops: CDR1 SGHAT, CDR2 FQDESV (reference sequence). This CDR3 reads CASSCRPKGEGYGYTF. The CDR3 region has the DNA TGTGCCAGCAGTTGTAGACCGAAAGGGGAAGGCTATGGCTACACCTTC.

A remark on this clonotype: The junction and the germline gene differ at one end; a read error may be behind it. The chain has TRBV28 and TRBJ2-7; D not certain. Germline V gene data show CDR1 as MDHEN and CDR2 as SYDVKM. The CDR3 loop spans 14 amino acids. Written as DNA, the CDR3 is TGTGCCAACAGAAAAGAACCCGTAACGTACGAACAGTACTTC. Translation gives CANRKEPVTYEQYF.

With regard to this clonotype: A single base separates this from a much larger clone, so it may be a read error. V gene TRBV30 combines with J gene TRBJ2-3, with D tentatively TRBD1 or TRBD2 (5 bases each). The CDR3 totals 13 residues. Per the germline V gene, CDR1 is GTSNPN and CDR2 is SVGIG (reference sequence). This CDR3 is CSWRGASTDTQYF. The CDR3 DNA sequence: TGTTCCTGGAGAGGGGCTAGCACAGATACGCAGTATTTT.

The V gene is TRBV11-3, the J gene TRBJ2-7; perhaps TRBD2 as D (5 bases). Trimming pared 4 bases from V and 4 bases from J, leaving 14 bases between. From germline, CDR1 is SGHNT and CDR2 YENEEA. This CDR3 contains 14 residues. CDR3 protein: CASSSDGKKYEQYF. Written as DNA, the CDR3 is TGTGCCAGCAGCTCAGACGGGAAAAAGTACGAGCAGTACTTC.

The chain uses TRBV11-1 and TRBJ2-7; D unresolved. The germline V gene has CDR1 SGHAT and CDR2 FQDESV (reference sequence). The germline V and J ends were trimmed by 11 bases and 2 bases, with 19 bases remaining between them. The CDR3 sequence is 14 residues long. DNA of the CDR3: TGTGCCTGCGGCTCTCCCGGCGGCGCCTACGAGCAGTACTTC. Translated: CACGSPGGAYEQYF.

The chain couples TRBV24-1 to TRBJ2-3, with D possibly TRBD2 on 5 matching bases. Germline V gives CDR1 KGHDR, CDR2 SFDVKD. The V gene lost 6 bases and the J gene lost 0 bases, with 15 bases spanning the gap. This CDR3 spans 16 amino acids. The CDR3 DNA sequence: TGTGCCACCAGTAGTAGAGGGCCCCCCAGCACAGATACGCAGTATTTT. It yields the protein CATSSRGPPSTDTQYF.

Concerning this clonotype itself: A read error may produce the germline difference seen at one junction end. V is TRBV16 and J is TRBJ1-5; D is unclear. CDR3 size: 13 residues. The germline gives CDR1 KGHSY, CDR2 FQNENV. The CDR3 nucleotides are TGTACCAGCACCCGACCGGGCGGTCAGCCCCAGCATTTT. Its translation is CTSTRPGGQPQHF.

This chain joins TRBV29-1 and TRBJ1-2; unclear D gene. The CDR3 length is 13 residues. From germline, CDR1 is SQVTM and CDR2 ANQGSEA. The CDR3 region is CRTSPQENYGYTF. CDR3 DNA: TGCAGGACCTCGCCCCAGGAGAACTATGGCTACACCTTC. Variable domain in full (rest from reference TRBV29-1 and TRBJ1-2): SAVISQKPSRDICQRGTSLTIQCQVDSQVTMMFWYRQQPGQSLTLIATANQGSEATYESGFVIDKFPISRPNLTFSTLTVSNMSPEDSSIYLCRTSPQENYGYTFGSGTRLTVV.

Only a few counts were recorded for this clonotype. In DNA, the CDR3 is TGCGCCAGCAGCTTGAGGGGCACGAACACTGAAGCTTTCTTT. Its protein product is CASSLRGTNTEAFF. The chain has TRBV5-1 and TRBJ1-1; D perhaps matches TRBD1 (5 bases). Germline V gene sequence: CDR1 SGHRS, CDR2 YFSETQ. CDR3 size: 14 residues. Trimming stripped 1 base from V and 1 base from J, with 8 bases between. Full variable domain (outside the CDR3, taken from reference TRBV5-1 and TRBJ1-1): KAGVTQTPRYLIKTRGQQVTLSCSPISGHRSVSWYQQTPGQGLQFLFEYFSETQRNKGNFPGRFSGRQFSNSRSEMNVSTLELGDSALYLCASSLRGTNTEAFFGQGTRLTVV.

Turning to this clonotype: The junction departs from the called germline gene at one end, perhaps through a read error. The V call is TRBV11-2, the J call TRBJ2-1; no firm D call. Germline CDR1 reads SGHAT; CDR2 reads FQNNGV. The CDR3 has 14 residues. The CDR3, as DNA: TGTGCCAGCAACTTAGACGGGTCCCGTAATGAGCAGTTCTTC. Amino acids: CASNLDGSRNEQFF.

Comment on this clonotype: At one of its ends the junction is not consistent with the germline gene, which may arise from a read error. This chain joins TRBV5-1 and TRBJ2-3; D gene ambiguous. The CDR3 is 15 residues long. CDR1 and CDR2 from the germline V gene are SGHRS and YFSETQ. DNA of the CDR3: TGCGCCAGCAGCTTGCGATCCCACGGCACAGATACACAGTATTTT. Translating it yields CASSLRSHGTDTQYF.